One sample yielded the 16 T cell receptor beta chains listed below, sequenced in a study of vaccination and CD4 T cells after COVID-19 (dated by TCRdb to the early 2020s). Their recognized antigens are unknown. The treatment or condition label here, explained by the study, means: roughly 10-day PBMC culture with coronavirus spike peptide pools or control peptides (ViraFEST assay). CD4+ T cells from unexposed donors were collected before the COVID-19 pandemic (2011-2018). The library was built by means of PCR. Sequencing took place on an Illumina iSeq 100. DNA from cultured CD4+ T cells underwent TCR sequencing with the Oncomine TCR Beta short-read assay at the Johns Hopkins FTIC core. Using fastp at Q25 and MiXCR, TCRdb reprocessed the public reads and kept productive beta chains. Each CDR3 protein appears once, grouped with its most common genes and DNA. The sample table contains around 6,100 distinct CDR3 sequences; only one count was recorded for around two fifths of them. Around two fifths of the sample is held by the ten biggest clonotypes.

Sequencing was carried out using CD4+ T cells from blood, cultured in vitro. The receptors stem from a human donor in good health.

This chain joins TRBV6-5 and TRBJ1-3, with D perhaps matching TRBD1 (5 bases). V dropped 4 bases and J dropped 2 bases, with 12 bases sitting between them. Germline V gene lookup returns CDR1 MNHEY and CDR2 SVGAGI. This CDR3 is 15 amino acids long. Here the CDR3 DNA reads TGTGCCAGCAGTTCCAGGGTGGCTGCTGGAAACACCATATATTTT. Amino acids: CASSSRVAAGNTIYF.

The CDR3 nucleotides read TGTGCCAGCAGCCCCCTACAGGGAAGCTCCTACAATGAGCAGTTCTTC. As protein: CASSPLQGSSYNEQFF. The V call is TRBV9, the J call TRBJ2-1; D might be TRBD1 (6 bases). Germline values: CDR1 SGDLS, CDR2 YYNGEE. Trimming took off 4 bases at V and 0 bases at J, with 14 bases between the two ends. CDR3 size: 16 residues.

This clonotype was observed a handful of times. The chain links TRBV5-8 to TRBJ1-5; possible D gene TRBD1, 6 bases. The CDR3 has 15 amino acids. Germline CDR1 and CDR2: SGHTS and YDEGEE. V lost 2 bases, J lost 1 base, and 10 bases lay in between. The CDR3 coding sequence is TGTGCCAGCAGCTTAGGGGGTGGGAGCAATCAGCCCCAGCATTTT. Its translation: CASSLGGGSNQPQHF.

This chain links TRBV19 with TRBJ1-5, with 9 bases lining up with TRBD1. Germline V gene sequence: CDR1 LNHDA, CDR2 SQIVND (reference sequence). V shed 6 bases and J 4 bases; nucleotides not matched to a gene: 10. The CDR3 contains 16 residues. CDR3 loop: CASSRQGERGNQPQHF. DNA for the CDR3: TGTGCCAGTAGCCGACAGGGGGAAAGAGGGAATCAGCCCCAGCATTTT.

J is TRBJ1-6 and V is TRBV6-1, with a possible D match to TRBD1 (6 bases). CDR3 length: 15 amino acids. Trimming took off 0 bases at V and 7 bases at J, with 10 bases between the two ends. Germline loops: CDR1 MNHNS, CDR2 SASEGT. The CDR3 region is CASSEAAGDNSPLHF. The CDR3 coding sequence is TGTGCCAGCAGTGAAGCCGCAGGGGACAATTCACCCCTCCACTTT.

The chain joins TRBV5-1 to TRBJ1-6; 7 bases match TRBD1. The CDR3 consists of 17 residues. The ends lost 3 bases at V and 6 bases at J; junction bases unmatched: 12. CDR1 and CDR2 from the germline V gene are SGHRS and YFSETQ. CDR3 loop: CASSSLPTGLINSPLHF. CDR3 DNA sequence: TGCGCCAGCAGCTCCTTACCGACAGGGCTGATTAATTCACCCCTCCACTTT.

V usage is TRBV7-9 and J usage is TRBJ1-2; the D gene is possibly TRBD1 (5 bases). V lost 6 bases to trimming and J lost 3 bases, with 17 bases between them. CDR3 size: 15 residues. Per the germline V gene, CDR1 is SEHNR and CDR2 is FQNEAQ (reference sequence). In DNA, the CDR3 is TGTGCCAGCAGTGCGGGACGTCAAGGCCACTATGGCTACACCTTC. It encodes CASSAGRQGHYGYTF.

This chain uses TRBV27 with TRBJ2-5; 7 bases are shared with TRBD1. V lost 10 bases to trimming and J lost 5 bases; unmatched junction nucleotides: 13. The CDR3 covers 14 residues. Germline CDR1 reads MNHEY; CDR2 reads SMNVEV (reference sequence). In DNA, the CDR3 is TGTGCCACCCGGGACAGCTTAAGAGAGGAGACCCAGTACTTC. It specifies CATRDSLREETQYF.

In DNA, the CDR3 is TGTGCCAGCAGCCAAACAGGGATGGGAGGCTACACCTTC. Protein sequence: CASSQTGMGGYTF. The chain is built from TRBV9 and TRBJ1-2; TRBD1 might be the D (6 bases). The V and J ends lost 4 bases and 8 bases respectively, with 15 bases between them. This CDR3 is built from 13 residues. Germline V gene data show CDR1 as SGDLS and CDR2 as YYNGEE.

The J gene is TRBJ2-3, the V gene TRBV30; 11 nucleotides match TRBD2. There are 14 residues in the CDR3. The germline gives CDR1 GTSNPN, CDR2 SVGIG (reference sequence). V shed 3 bases, J shed 7 bases, and the junction held 6 bases outside the gene matches. CDR3 in amino acids: CAWRVPSGGNTQYF. CDR3 DNA: TGTGCCTGGAGGGTCCCTAGCGGGGGGAATACGCAGTATTTT.

V gene TRBV6-1 combines with J gene TRBJ1-5; perhaps TRBD1 as D (5 bases). CDR3 length: 14 amino acids. The V end lost 4 bases, the J end lost 2 bases, and 9 bases lay between the germline ends. Germline values: CDR1 MNHNS, CDR2 SASEGT. In DNA, the CDR3 is TGTGCCAGCAGTGCACGAGGGGGCAATCAGCCCCAGCATTTT. This translates into CASSARGGNQPQHF.

V gene TRBV5-1 combines with J gene TRBJ1-5; 9 bases match TRBD1. Trimming at V came to 0 bases and at J to 11 bases, leaving 6 bases not matched to a gene. Germline V gene sequence: CDR1 SGHRS, CDR2 YFSETQ. CDR3 length equals 14 residues. CDR3 loop: CASSLVWTGESQHF. Here the CDR3 DNA reads TGCGCCAGCAGCTTGGTATGGACAGGGGAGTCCCAGCATTTT.

This clonotype was detected only a few times. This CDR3 reads CASSDSRGGTDTQYF. In nucleotides, the CDR3 is TGTGCCAGCAGTGACTCTCGTGGGGGCACAGATACGCAGTATTTT. The gene calls are TRBV6-4 and TRBJ2-3; no clear D. The CDR3 length is 15 residues. Trimming took 0 bases from V and 1 from J, leaving 8 bases between them. Germline values: CDR1 MRHNA, CDR2 SNTAGT.

The J gene is TRBJ1-6, the V gene TRBV19; D is ambiguous. V lost 6 bases and J 5 bases, leaving 17 bases between the germline ends. The CDR3 totals 16 residues. CDR1 is LNHDA and CDR2 is SQIVND in the germline V gene (reference sequence). The CDR3, as DNA: TGTGCCAGTAGGGGCCCTGTTGGAGCAGATAATTCACCCCTCCACTTT. Translation: CASRGPVGADNSPLHF.

In its sample, this clonotype was seen a few times. CDR3 sequence: CSALQLRPGTHTEAFF. The CDR3 DNA is TGCAGTGCCCTACAACTACGCCCCGGGACCCACACTGAAGCTTTCTTT. The V and J genes are TRBV20-1 and TRBJ1-1, with D perhaps matching TRBD1 (5 bases). The germline gives CDR1 DFQATT, CDR2 SNEGSKA (reference sequence). The V gene lost 6 bases and the J gene lost 3 bases, with 23 bases spanning the gap. The CDR3 loop spans 16 amino acids.

The CDR3, as DNA: TGTGCCAGCTCAGCACAGGAGAACACTGAAGCTTTCTTT. It encodes CASSAQENTEAFF. This chain uses TRBV18 with TRBJ1-1, with a tentative D call TRBD1 (5 bases). CDR3 length equals 13 residues. Germline V gene lookup returns CDR1 KGHSH and CDR2 LQKENI. The V gene lost 5 bases and the J gene lost 1 base, with 8 bases spanning the gap.